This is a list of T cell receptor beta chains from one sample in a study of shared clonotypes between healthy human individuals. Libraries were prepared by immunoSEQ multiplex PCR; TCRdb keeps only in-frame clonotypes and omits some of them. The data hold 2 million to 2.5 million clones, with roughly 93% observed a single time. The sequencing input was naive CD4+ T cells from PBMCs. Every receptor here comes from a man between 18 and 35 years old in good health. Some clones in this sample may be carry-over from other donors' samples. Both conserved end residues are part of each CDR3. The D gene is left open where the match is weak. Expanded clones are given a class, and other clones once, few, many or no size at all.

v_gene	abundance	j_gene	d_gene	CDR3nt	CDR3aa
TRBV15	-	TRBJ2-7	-	TGTGCCACCAGCAGAGCCGTATCTAGCTCCTACGAGCAGTACTTC	CATSRAVSSSYEQYF
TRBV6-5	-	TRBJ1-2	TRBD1	TGTGCCAGCAGTCGGACAGGGAAGAACTATGGCTACACCTTC	CASSRTGKNYGYTF
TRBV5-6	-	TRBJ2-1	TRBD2	TGTGCCAGCAGCTTGGTGAGGCTAGCGGGAGACAATGAGCAGTTCTTC	CASSLVRLAGDNEQFF
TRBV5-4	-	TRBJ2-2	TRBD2	TGTGCCAGCAGCTGGGGACTAGCGGGAGGGGCCGGGGAGCTGTTTTTT	CASSWGLAGGAGELFF
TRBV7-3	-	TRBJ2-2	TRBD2	TGTGCCAGCAGCCCAACTAGCGTGCCGGCGGCCGGGGAGCTGTTTTTT	CASSPTSVPAAGELFF
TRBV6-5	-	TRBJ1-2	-	TGTGCCAGCAGTTACTCACCCGGGGGGGCTGTCTATGGCTACACCTTC	CASSYSPGGAVYGYTF
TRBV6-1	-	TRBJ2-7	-	TGTGCCAGCAGTGGCCGAGGGTATCGAACCTACGAGCAGTACTTC	CASSGRGYRTYEQYF
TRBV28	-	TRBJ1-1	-	TGTGCCAGCAGTTTATACCAGGCGGTGACAGGCACTGAAGCTTTCTTT	CASSLYQAVTGTEAFF
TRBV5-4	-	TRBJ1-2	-	TGTGCCAGCAGCACGGGGGTCGGGGAGCGTGGCTACACCTTC	CASSTGVGERGYTF
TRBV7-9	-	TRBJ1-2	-	TGTGCCAGCAGCTTGGTTCGCTACAGGGACTCTCACTATGGCTACACCTTC	CASSLVRYRDSHYGYTF
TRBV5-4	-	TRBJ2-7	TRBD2	TGTGCCAGCAGCCTGGGACTAGCGGAGTACGAGCAGTACTTC	CASSLGLAEYEQYF
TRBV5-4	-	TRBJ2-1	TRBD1	TGTGCCAGCAGCTTCCCCGGGACAGGGCCATACAATGAGCAGTTCTTC	CASSFPGTGPYNEQFF
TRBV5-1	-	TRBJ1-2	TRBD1	TGCGCCAGCAGCGTTCGACAGGGGGACTATGGCTACACCTTC	CASSVRQGDYGYTF
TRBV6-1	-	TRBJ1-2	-	TGTGCCAGCAGGGAATTTCAATGGGACTATGGCTACACCTTC	CASREFQWDYGYTF
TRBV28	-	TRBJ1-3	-	TGTGCCAGCAGTCCCTACAGCTCTGGAAACACCATATATTTT	CASSPYSSGNTIYF
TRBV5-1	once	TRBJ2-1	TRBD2	TGCGCCAGTCAAGGACTAGCGGGAGGGAACAATGAGCAGTTCTTC	CASQGLAGGNNEQFF
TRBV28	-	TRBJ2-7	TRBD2	TGTGCCAGCAAGCTACTAGCGGGAGGAGTAGGGGAGTACTTC	CASKLLAGGVGEYF
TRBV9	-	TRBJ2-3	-	TGTGCCAGCAGCGTAGGGGCCCCGGATACGCAGTATTTT	CASSVGAPDTQYF
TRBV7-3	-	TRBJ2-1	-	TGTGCCAGCACCGTCCCGGCCGGGAGTTCCTACAATGAGCAGTTCTTC	CASTVPAGSSYNEQFF
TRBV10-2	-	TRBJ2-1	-	TGCGCCAGCATTCCCCCCTGGGGTGAGCAGTTCTTC	CASIPPWGEQFF
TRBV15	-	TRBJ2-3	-	TGTGCCACCAGCGAGCCCCTACTCGGGGTGGCAGATACGCAGTATTTT	CATSEPLLGVADTQYF
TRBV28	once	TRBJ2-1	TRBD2	TGTGCCAGCGGGACTAGCGGGAGTTCCTATGAGCAGTTCTTC	CASGTSGSSYEQFF
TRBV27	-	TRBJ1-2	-	TGTGCCAGCAGTTTATTCCCTGCCACCAGCTATGGCTACACCTTC	CASSLFPATSYGYTF
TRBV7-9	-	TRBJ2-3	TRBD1	TGTGCCAGCAGCTCGGACAGGGAAAGCACAGATACGCAGTATTTT	CASSSDRESTDTQYF
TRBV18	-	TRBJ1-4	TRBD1	TGTGCCAGCTCACCATGGACAGGGCTTCAGGGTAATGAAAAACTGTTTTTT	CASSPWTGLQGNEKLFF
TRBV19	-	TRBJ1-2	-	TGTGCCAGTAGTATGGTGCCGGGGTTCGGTTATGGCTACACCTTC	CASSMVPGFGYGYTF
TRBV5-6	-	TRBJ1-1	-	TGTGCCAGCAGCTTGGCCCATAGTAAAGCTTTCTTT	CASSLAHSKAFF
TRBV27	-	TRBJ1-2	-	TGTGCCAGCAGTTCGGGGGCTATTCAAACCTATGGCTACACCTTC	CASSSGAIQTYGYTF
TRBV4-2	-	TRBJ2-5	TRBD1	TGTGCCAGCAGCCAAGAAGGGACAGTAAACCAGGAGACCCAGTACTTC	CASSQEGTVNQETQYF
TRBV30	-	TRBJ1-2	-	TGTGCCTGGACTTCCCCCGGCCTCTATACGGGCTACACCTTC	CAWTSPGLYTGYTF
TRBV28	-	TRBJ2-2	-	TGTGCCAGCAGGGTATCAACAGGGACCGGGGAGCTGTTTTTT	CASRVSTGTGELFF
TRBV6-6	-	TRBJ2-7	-	TGTGCCAGCAGTTACCGCGGGGACAGCACCTACGAGCAGTACTTC	CASSYRGDSTYEQYF
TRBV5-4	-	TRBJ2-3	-	TGTGCCAGCAGTTCCCAGCGGGCAGACGATACGCAGTATTTT	CASSSQRADDTQYF
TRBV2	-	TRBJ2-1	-	TGTGCCAGCAGTGGAGATGAAGGGGAGCAGTTCTTC	CASSGDEGEQFF
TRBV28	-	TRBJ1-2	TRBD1	TGTGCCAGCAGTTTTTCAGGGGGCGAAGGCTACACCTTC	CASSFSGGEGYTF
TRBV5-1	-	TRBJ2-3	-	TGCGCCAGCAGCTTACGACTAGGATCCACAGATACGCAGTATTTT	CASSLRLGSTDTQYF
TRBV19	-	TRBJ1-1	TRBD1	TGTGCCAGTAGCCACAGGACAGGGGCGGTGAACACTGAAGCTTTCTTT	CASSHRTGAVNTEAFF
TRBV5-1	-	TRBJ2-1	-	TGCGCCAGCAGCTTGAACAGGGAGCCCCTCAATGAGCAGTTCTTC	CASSLNREPLNEQFF
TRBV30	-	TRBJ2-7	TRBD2	TGTGCCTGGAAGGTAGCGGGTCCCTACGAGCAGTACTTC	CAWKVAGPYEQYF
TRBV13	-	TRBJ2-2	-	TGTGCCAGCAAAACCGGACGGGCCACCGGGGAGCTGTTTTTT	CASKTGRATGELFF
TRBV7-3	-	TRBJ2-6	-	TGTGCCAGCAGCGTAACAGGCTCTGGGGCCAACGTCCTGACTTTC	CASSVTGSGANVLTF
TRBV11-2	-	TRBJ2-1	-	TGTGCCAGCAGCCCCGGACTTTACAATGAGCAGTTCTTC	CASSPGLYNEQFF
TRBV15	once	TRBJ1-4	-	TGTGCCACCAGCAGAGTCCGGGAATTTTCTAATGAAAAACTGTTTTTT	CATSRVREFSNEKLFF
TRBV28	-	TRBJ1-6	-	TGTGCCAGCCAGTTAACTAATTCACCCCTCCACTTT	CASQLTNSPLHF